This TCR beta chain was sequenced in a study of CD8 T cells in Susac syndrome. The CDR3 length is 15 residues. The germline V and J ends were trimmed by 5 bases and 7 bases, with 20 bases remaining between them. Per germline, CDR1 MNHEY and CDR2 SVGAGI. Random hexamers were used to reverse transcribe roughly 0.5 to 1 ug of RNA. Amplification of the TCR beta CDR3 was carried out by immunoSEQ multiplex PCR, which spanned a total of 54 Vbeta and 13 Jbeta segments. TCRdb used MiXCR to reprocess the immunoSEQ multiplex PCR reads, holding one entry per CDR3 protein. The data show about 160,000 distinct CDR3 sequences, 85% to 95% seen once.

The gene calls are TRBV6-5 and TRBJ1-1; the D gene is possibly TRBD1 (5 bases). Sample: CD4+ T cells from PBMCs. The receptor comes from a human donor in good health. CDR3 bases: TGTGCCAGCAGTATTAGGAGGGGAATTGGGGATGAAGCTTTCTTT. It translates to CASSIRRGIGDEAFF.